The 7 T cell receptor beta chains below come from one sample, sequenced in a study of memory CD4+ T cells and cytomegalovirus serostatus. Single viable CD3+CD4+CD8-CD45RO+ cells were sorted as the memory CD4+ T cells. Measured with immunoSEQ multiplex PCR; TCRdb has only the in-frame clones, and not every one. The data hold about 58,000 clones, with more than 65% observed a single time. The sequenced sample was memory CD4+ T cells from blood. These receptors all stem from an adult in good health and CMV-seronegative. Some clones in this sample may be carry-over from other donors' samples.

The V call is TRBV27, the J call TRBJ1-2; no firm D call. In germline, CDR1 is MNHEY, CDR2 SMNVEV (reference sequence). V was shortened by 1 base and J by 6 bases, with 12 bases between the two germline ends. The CDR3 covers 14 residues. The CDR3, as DNA: TGTGCCAGCAGTTTATTAACGGGGTTGGATGGCTACACCTTC. Residues: CASSLLTGLDGYTF.

In its sample, this clone was seen once. The chain joins TRBV9 to TRBJ2-2; D uncertain. V was pared by 0 bases and J by 5 bases, with 8 bases between. The CDR3 spans 14 residues. CDR1 and CDR2 (germline): SGDLS, YYNGEE. DNA of the CDR3: TGTGCCAGCAGCGTAGATATGGGAACCGGGGAGCTGTTTTTT. This gives the protein CASSVDMGTGELFF.

The rearrangement joins TRBV6-5 to TRBJ2-1, with 7 bases that match TRBD2. Per germline, CDR1 MNHEY and CDR2 SVGAGI. The CDR3 loop spans 15 amino acids. The trim removed 3 bases at V and 5 bases at J, leaving 7 bases unmatched. The CDR3 DNA is TGTGCCAGCAGTTATTGGGCTAGCGGAGACAATGAGCAGTTCTTC. Amino acid sequence: CASSYWASGDNEQFF.

The chain combines TRBV7-6 with TRBJ1-3, with unresolved D. The CDR3 is made up of 14 amino acids. CDR1 is SGHVS and CDR2 is FNYEAQ in the germline V gene. V was cut by 0 bases and J by 4 bases, with 7 bases left in between. The CDR3 DNA reads TGTGCCAGCAGCTTAGCCTCATCGGGAAACACCATATATTTT. Translation gives CASSLASSGNTIYF. The full variable domain, its missing parts supplied by reference TRBV7-6 and TRBJ1-3, is GAGVSQSPRYKVTKRGQDVALRCDPISGHVSLYWYRQALGQGPEFLTYFNYEAQQDKSGLPNDRFSAERPEGSISTLTIQRTEQRDSAMYRCASSLASSGNTIYFGEGSWLTVV.

This clone was detected a few times. The CDR3 sequence: CSVALGQNTEAFF. CDR3 bases: TGCAGCGTCGCATTGGGACAGAACACTGAAGCTTTCTTT. The chain combines TRBV29-1 with TRBJ1-1; tentatively, D is TRBD1 (6 bases). CDR3 length: 13 amino acids. The V gene lost 6 bases and the J gene lost 1 base, with 12 bases spanning the gap. The germline V gene encodes CDR1 SQVTM and CDR2 ANQGSEA.

A single count supports this clone. This chain connects TRBV2 to TRBJ2-2, with D possibly being TRBD1 or TRBD2 (6 bases each). Trimming left V 8 bases short and J 4 bases short, with 17 bases between. There are 15 residues in the CDR3. The germline gives CDR1 SNHLY, CDR2 FYNNEI. The DNA for the CDR3 is TGTGCCAGCGGTAAGGGGGAGGACGGCACCGGGGAGCTGTTTTTT. This encodes CASGKGEDGTGELFF.

This clone was detected once. The rearrangement uses TRBV25-1 and TRBJ2-2; the D call may be TRBD1 or TRBD2 (6 bases each). Trimming took 1 base from V and 4 from J, leaving 10 bases between them. The germline V gene has CDR1 MGHDK and CDR2 SYGVNS. This CDR3 is 15 amino acids long. The CDR3 spells CASSEWGAGTGELFF. As DNA, the CDR3 is TGTGCCAGCAGTGAATGGGGGGCCGGCACCGGGGAGCTGTTTTTT.